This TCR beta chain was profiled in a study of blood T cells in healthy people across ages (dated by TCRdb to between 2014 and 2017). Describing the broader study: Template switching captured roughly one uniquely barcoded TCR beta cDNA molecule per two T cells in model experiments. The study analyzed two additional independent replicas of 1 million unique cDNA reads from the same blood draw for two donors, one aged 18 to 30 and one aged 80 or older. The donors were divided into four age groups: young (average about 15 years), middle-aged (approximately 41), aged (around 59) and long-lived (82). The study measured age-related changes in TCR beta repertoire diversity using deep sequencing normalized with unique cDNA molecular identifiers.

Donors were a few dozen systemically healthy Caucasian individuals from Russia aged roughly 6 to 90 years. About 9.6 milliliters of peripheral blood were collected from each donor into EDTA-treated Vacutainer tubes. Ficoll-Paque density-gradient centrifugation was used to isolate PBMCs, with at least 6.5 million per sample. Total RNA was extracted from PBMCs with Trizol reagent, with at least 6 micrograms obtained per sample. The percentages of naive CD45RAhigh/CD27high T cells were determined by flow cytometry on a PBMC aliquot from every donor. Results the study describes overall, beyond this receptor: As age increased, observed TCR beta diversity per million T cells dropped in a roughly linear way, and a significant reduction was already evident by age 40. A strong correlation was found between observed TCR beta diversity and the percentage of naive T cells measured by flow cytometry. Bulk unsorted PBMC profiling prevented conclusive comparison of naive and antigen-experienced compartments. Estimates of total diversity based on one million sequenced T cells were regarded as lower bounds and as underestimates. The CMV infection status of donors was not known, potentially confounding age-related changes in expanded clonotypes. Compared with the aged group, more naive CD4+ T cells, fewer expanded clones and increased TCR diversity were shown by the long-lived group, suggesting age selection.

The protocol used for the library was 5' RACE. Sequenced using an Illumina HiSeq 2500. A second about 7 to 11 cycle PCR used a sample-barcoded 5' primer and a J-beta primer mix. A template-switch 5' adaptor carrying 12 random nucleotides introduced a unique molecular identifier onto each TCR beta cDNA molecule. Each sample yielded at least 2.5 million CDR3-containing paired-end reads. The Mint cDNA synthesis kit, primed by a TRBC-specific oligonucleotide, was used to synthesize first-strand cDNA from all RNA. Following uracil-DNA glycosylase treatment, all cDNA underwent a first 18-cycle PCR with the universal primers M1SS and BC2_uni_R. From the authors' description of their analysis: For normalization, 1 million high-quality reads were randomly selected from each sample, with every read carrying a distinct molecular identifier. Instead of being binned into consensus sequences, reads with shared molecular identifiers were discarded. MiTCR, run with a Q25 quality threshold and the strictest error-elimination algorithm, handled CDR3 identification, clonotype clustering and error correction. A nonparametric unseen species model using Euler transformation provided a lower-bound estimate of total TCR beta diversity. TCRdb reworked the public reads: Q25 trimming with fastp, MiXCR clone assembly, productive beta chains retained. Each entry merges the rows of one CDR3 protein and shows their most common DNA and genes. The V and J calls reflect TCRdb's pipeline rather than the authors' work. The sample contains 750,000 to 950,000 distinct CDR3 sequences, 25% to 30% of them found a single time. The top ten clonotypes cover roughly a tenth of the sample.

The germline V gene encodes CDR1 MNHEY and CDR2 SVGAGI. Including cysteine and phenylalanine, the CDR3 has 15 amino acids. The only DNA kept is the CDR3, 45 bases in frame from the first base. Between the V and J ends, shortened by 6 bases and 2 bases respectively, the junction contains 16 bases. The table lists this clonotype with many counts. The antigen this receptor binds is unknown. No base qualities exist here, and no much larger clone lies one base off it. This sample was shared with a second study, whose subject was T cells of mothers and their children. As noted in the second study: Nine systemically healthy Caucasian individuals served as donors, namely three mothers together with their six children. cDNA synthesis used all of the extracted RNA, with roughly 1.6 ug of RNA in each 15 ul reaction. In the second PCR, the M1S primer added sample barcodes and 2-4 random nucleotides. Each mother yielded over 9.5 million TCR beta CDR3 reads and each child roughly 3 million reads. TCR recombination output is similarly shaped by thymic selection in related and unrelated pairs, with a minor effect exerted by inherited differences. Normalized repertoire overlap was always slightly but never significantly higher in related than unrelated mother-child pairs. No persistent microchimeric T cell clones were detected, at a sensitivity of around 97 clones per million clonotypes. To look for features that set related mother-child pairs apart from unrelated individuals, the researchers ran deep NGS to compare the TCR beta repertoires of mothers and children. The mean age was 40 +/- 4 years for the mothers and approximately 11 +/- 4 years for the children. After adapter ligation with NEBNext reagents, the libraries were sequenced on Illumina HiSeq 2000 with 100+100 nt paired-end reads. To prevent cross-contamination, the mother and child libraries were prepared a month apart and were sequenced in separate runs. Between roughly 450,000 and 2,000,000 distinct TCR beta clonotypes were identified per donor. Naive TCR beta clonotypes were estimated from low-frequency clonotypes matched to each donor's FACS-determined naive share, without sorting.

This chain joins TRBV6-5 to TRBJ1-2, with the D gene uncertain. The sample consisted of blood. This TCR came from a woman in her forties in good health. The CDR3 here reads CASSSREGGNYGYTF. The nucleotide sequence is TGTGCCAGCAGCTCGCGGGAAGGCGGGAACTATGGCTACACCTTC.